This TCR beta chain stems from a study of T cell changes during pregnancy in multiple sclerosis. Trimming left V 4 bases short and J 4 bases short, with 10 bases between. The CDR3 totals 13 residues. The germline V gene has CDR1 MGHRA and CDR2 YSYEKL. Produced via immunoSEQ multiplex PCR; TCRdb's table is partial and in-frame only. The sample contains some 31,000 clones, over 85% of which appear only once. This sequence joins TRBV4-1 and TRBJ1-1; D is unresolved. The TCR comes from a female donor with multiple sclerosis, enrolled in a pregnancy study. This material consisted of CD8+ T cells from peripheral blood mononuclear cells, taken before pregnancy. In nucleotides, the CDR3 is TGCGCCAGCAGCCTCAGTCCATTCACTGAAGCTTTCTTT. Translating it yields CASSLSPFTEAFF.